This TCR beta chain stems from a study of blood T cell repertoires in COVID-19. V gave up 0 bases and J gave up 0 bases; unmatched junction bases: 11. Germline V gene lookup returns CDR1 SGHRS and CDR2 YFSETQ. The CDR3 covers 20 residues. The assay was immunoSEQ multiplex PCR, and TCRdb's table has in-frame clones only and misses some. The table lists tens of thousands of clones, 85% to 90% of them singletons. This chain links TRBV5-1 with TRBJ2-3, with TRBD2 matching over 12 bases. This TCR derives from a man between 65 and 79 years old with acute or convalescent COVID-19. The sample taken for sequencing was peripheral blood. CDR3 nucleotide sequence: TGCGCCAGCAGCTTGGGTGGACTAGCGGGACGATTCAGGAGCACAGATACGCAGTATTTT. This gives the protein CASSLGGLAGRFRSTDTQYF.